These T cell receptor beta chains were read from a single sample in a study of blood T cell repertoires in COVID-19. Libraries were prepared by immunoSEQ multiplex PCR; TCRdb keeps only in-frame clonotypes and omits some of them. The table has under 300,000 clones, 88% seen once; the top ten hold 0.95% to 1%. Sequencing was carried out using peripheral blood. All receptors come from a woman aged 40-49 years who had recovered from COVID-19. Each CDR3 is given with its conserved first and last residue. Fields, in order: J gene, V gene, clone size, D gene, CDR3 DNA, CDR3 protein. D genes are given only for firm matches. The size field is filled for only some rows; it gives once, few, many or a size class.

J: TRBJ1-2
V: TRBV25-1
size: .
D: .
DNA: TGTGCCAGCAGTGACACCCTAAGCTATGGCTACACCTTC
CDR3: CASSDTLSYGYTF

J: TRBJ2-1
V: TRBV5-6
size: .
D: TRBD2
DNA: TGTGCCAGCAGCTTGGGGCTAGCGGGTGGGCGCTCCTACAATGAGCAGTTCTTC
CDR3: CASSLGLAGGRSYNEQFF

J: TRBJ1-1
V: TRBV6-2/TRBV6-3
size: .
D: TRBD1
DNA: TGTGCCAGCAGTCCCCGGGACAGGCCGGTCGCTTTCTTT
CDR3: CASSPRDRPVAFF

J: TRBJ2-3
V: TRBV9
size: few
D: TRBD2
DNA: TGTGCCAGCAGCGTAGGTGCGGGAGCGGGAGATACGCAGTATTTT
CDR3: CASSVGAGAGDTQYF

J: TRBJ2-1
V: TRBV9
size: few
D: .
DNA: TGTGCCAGCAGCCCCCGGAGGGCCGGATACAATGAGCAGTTCTTC
CDR3: CASSPRRAGYNEQFF

J: TRBJ1-4
V: TRBV5-1
size: .
D: TRBD1
DNA: TGCGCCAGCAGCCCGGGGACAGGGGGCGGGCAAAGTGAAAAACTGTTTTTT
CDR3: CASSPGTGGGQSEKLFF

J: TRBJ1-5
V: TRBV10-2
size: .
D: TRBD1
DNA: TGCGCCAGCAGTGAGTGGGAGACAGGGGGGTGGGAAGCCCAGCATTTT
CDR3: CASSEWETGGWEAQHF

J: TRBJ1-5
V: TRBV4-3
size: .
D: TRBD1
DNA: TGCGCCAGCAGCCCGGACAGGGGGAGCAATCAGCCCCAGCATTTT
CDR3: CASSPDRGSNQPQHF

J: TRBJ1-1
V: TRBV6-1
size: .
D: .
DNA: TGTGCCAGCAGTGAATTATACACTGAAGCTTTCTTT
CDR3: CASSELYTEAFF

J: TRBJ1-4
V: TRBV5-5
size: .
D: TRBD1
DNA: TGTGCCAGCAGCAAGGACAGGGGGGGTGAAAAACTGTTTTTT
CDR3: CASSKDRGGEKLFF

J: TRBJ2-1
V: TRBV20-1
size: once
D: .
DNA: TGCAGTGCTAGTCCAGGGGCCCCCCAGAACAATGAGCAGTTCTTC
CDR3: CSASPGAPQNNEQFF

J: TRBJ2-1
V: TRBV7-9
size: once
D: .
DNA: TGTGCCAGCAGCCCGGGATCCTACAATGAGCAGTTCTTC
CDR3: CASSPGSYNEQFF

J: TRBJ2-1
V: TRBV27
size: .
D: .
DNA: TGTGCCAGCAGGGGGGGAAGCTCCTACAATGAGCAGTTCTTC
CDR3: CASRGGSSYNEQFF

J: TRBJ2-7
V: TRBV6-5
size: .
D: TRBD2
DNA: TGTGCCAGCGGCCCGGACGGACTAGGGTACGAGCAGTACTTC
CDR3: CASGPDGLGYEQYF

J: TRBJ1-2
V: TRBV6-2/TRBV6-3
size: .
D: .
DNA: TGTGCCAGCAGTTACGGGCAGAACTATGGCTACACCTTC
CDR3: CASSYGQNYGYTF

J: TRBJ2-7
V: TRBV7-3
size: .
D: .
DNA: TGTGCCAGCAGCCCAACGACAGCGCCGGCGGAGCAGTACTTC
CDR3: CASSPTTAPAEQYF

J: TRBJ2-1
V: TRBV4-3
size: .
D: TRBD2
DNA: TGCGCCAGCAGCCGGACCGTGGCGGCGGGGGACAATGAGCAGTTCTTC
CDR3: CASSRTVAAGDNEQFF

J: TRBJ2-5
V: TRBV6-2/TRBV6-3
size: .
D: .
DNA: TGTGCCAGCAGTTACCCCGAGGGTGGGCGACAAAGGGAGACCCAGTACTTC
CDR3: CASSYPEGGRQRETQYF

J: TRBJ2-5
V: TRBV5-6
size: .
D: .
DNA: TGTGCCAGCACCCCGGGGGTCCAAGAGACCCAGTACTTC
CDR3: CASTPGVQETQYF

J: TRBJ1-2
V: TRBV5-4
size: .
D: .
DNA: TGTGCCAGCAGCCCCAGGGTTCAGGAGAACTATGGCTACACCTTC
CDR3: CASSPRVQENYGYTF

J: TRBJ2-7
V: TRBV28
size: few
D: .
DNA: TGTGCCAGCACCGATCTCCGGGACGAGCAGTACTTC
CDR3: CASTDLRDEQYF

J: TRBJ2-5
V: TRBV29-1
size: .
D: .
DNA: TGCAGCGCCGGGTTTGGAGAGACCCAGTACTTC
CDR3: CSAGFGETQYF

J: TRBJ2-3
V: TRBV6-5
size: once
D: .
DNA: TGTGCCAGCAGTTACTCGGCAGGCACAGATACGCAGTATTTT
CDR3: CASSYSAGTDTQYF

J: TRBJ1-6
V: TRBV4-2
size: .
D: .
DNA: TGTGCCAGCAGCCAAGGGGGCAGCTCCTATAATTCACCCCTCCACTTT
CDR3: CASSQGGSSYNSPLHF

J: TRBJ1-5
V: TRBV7-3
size: .
D: TRBD1
DNA: TGTGCCAGCAGCCCGACAGGGGGTCAGCCCCAGCATTTT
CDR3: CASSPTGGQPQHF

J: TRBJ1-3
V: TRBV7-9
size: .
D: .
DNA: TGTGCCAGCAGCTTAGTTCGGGGGAGCTCTGGAAACACCATATATTTT
CDR3: CASSLVRGSSGNTIYF

J: TRBJ2-6
V: TRBV7-2
size: .
D: .
DNA: TGTGCCAGCAGCCCCAACCGGGACTCCCCCGGGGCCAACGTCCTGACTTTC
CDR3: CASSPNRDSPGANVLTF

J: TRBJ2-2
V: TRBV24-1
size: .
D: .
DNA: TGTGCCACCAGTCAAAACACCGGGGAGCTGTTTTTT
CDR3: CATSQNTGELFF

J: TRBJ1-2
V: TRBV5-5
size: .
D: .
DNA: TGTGCCACTGGGCCGGCTAACTATGGCTACACCTTC
CDR3: CATGPANYGYTF

J: TRBJ2-5
V: TRBV21-1
size: .
D: .
DNA: TGTGCCAGCAGCAAAGGCCCTCCCGGGGGGGGCCGCAGGAAAGAGACCCAGTACTTC
CDR3: CASSKGPPGGGRRKETQYF

J: TRBJ2-1
V: TRBV15
size: .
D: TRBD1
DNA: TGTGCCACCAGCACGGGACAGGGAACCCACAATGAGCAGTTCTTC
CDR3: CATSTGQGTHNEQFF

J: TRBJ2-1
V: TRBV24-1
size: .
D: TRBD1
DNA: TGTGCCACCAGACAGGGGTATGAGCAGTTCTTC
CDR3: CATRQGYEQFF

J: TRBJ2-2
V: TRBV19
size: .
D: TRBD2
DNA: TGTGCCAGTAGTATAGCGGCTAGCGGCCTAAACACCGGGGAGCTGTTTTTT
CDR3: CASSIAASGLNTGELFF

J: TRBJ1-4
V: TRBV16
size: .
D: .
DNA: TGTGCCAGCAGCCAAAGCCGGGTTGGGAAACTGTTTTTT
CDR3: CASSQSRVGKLFF

J: TRBJ1-2
V: TRBV10-2
size: .
D: .
DNA: TGCGCCAGCACCGTCTTAGCGGGGGGGCTGGGCGGCTACACCTTC
CDR3: CASTVLAGGLGGYTF

J: TRBJ1-1
V: TRBV6-5
size: .
D: .
DNA: TGTGCCAGCACCGCGGGGGGTGGGTGGACTGAAGCTTTCTTT
CDR3: CASTAGGGWTEAFF

J: TRBJ2-3
V: TRBV9
size: .
D: .
DNA: TGTGCCAGCAGCGCCTCCGGGACTTCCGATACGCAGTATTTT
CDR3: CASSASGTSDTQYF

J: TRBJ1-1
V: TRBV30
size: .
D: TRBD1
DNA: TGTGCCTACCAGGACAGGGCCCCTGAAGCTTTCTTT
CDR3: CAYQDRAPEAFF

J: TRBJ1-2
V: TRBV18
size: .
D: .
DNA: TGTGCCAGCTCACCCCCGGGGGTCCTCTCCTATGGCTACACCTTC
CDR3: CASSPPGVLSYGYTF

J: TRBJ2-5
V: TRBV5-1
size: .
D: TRBD2
DNA: TGCGCCAGCAGCTTAGTCCTAGCGGGGAGCGGGACCCAGTACTTC
CDR3: CASSLVLAGSGTQYF

J: TRBJ1-5
V: TRBV6-2/TRBV6-3
size: .
D: .
DNA: TGTGCCAGCACCCCTGGCAGGGGCCGAGGACAGCCCCAGCATTTT
CDR3: CASTPGRGRGQPQHF

J: TRBJ2-6
V: TRBV24-1
size: .
D: .
DNA: TGTGCCACCAGTGGGATACGGGGCTCTGGGGCCAACGTCCTGACTTTC
CDR3: CATSGIRGSGANVLTF

J: TRBJ1-2
V: TRBV3-1/TRBV3-2
size: .
D: TRBD1
DNA: TGTGCCAGCAGCCATGTAGGGGGCAATAACTATGGCTACACCTTC
CDR3: CASSHVGGNNYGYTF

J: TRBJ2-7
V: TRBV6-6
size: .
D: TRBD1
DNA: TGTGCCAGCAGTTACTCGAGGGGGCCGGAGCCCTACGAGCAGTACTTC
CDR3: CASSYSRGPEPYEQYF

J: TRBJ1-3
V: TRBV5-4
size: .
D: .
DNA: TGTGCCAGCACCCACAAGACAGGAACCTCTGGAAACACCATATATTTT
CDR3: CASTHKTGTSGNTIYF

J: TRBJ2-1
V: TRBV9
size: few
D: TRBD2
DNA: TGTGCCAGCAGCGTAGCCGGGACTAGCGGGAGGGCAGGAAATGAGCAGTTCTTC
CDR3: CASSVAGTSGRAGNEQFF

J: TRBJ2-1
V: TRBV11-3
size: .
D: TRBD2
DNA: TGTGCCAGCAGCCCAGGGGGGGCACTAGCGGGAGTGGTCTTC
CDR3: CASSPGGALAGVVF

J: TRBJ1-5
V: TRBV6-2/TRBV6-3
size: .
D: TRBD1
DNA: TGTGCCAGCAGTCGAGGACAGGGGGCGAACAATCAGCCCCAGCATTTT
CDR3: CASSRGQGANNQPQHF

J: TRBJ1-4
V: TRBV24-1
size: .
D: .
DNA: TGTGCCACCAGTGATTGGAAGGACAGAGACGAAAAACTGTTTTTT
CDR3: CATSDWKDRDEKLFF

J: TRBJ1-2
V: TRBV30
size: .
D: TRBD1
DNA: TGTGCCCTTACCCTGGAGTGGGGAATGCGGGACAGGGCCTATGGCTACACCTTC
CDR3: CALTLEWGMRDRAYGYTF

J: TRBJ2-4
V: TRBV30
size: .
D: .
DNA: TGTGCCTGGTCAGGGGCCCCGGGCACGGACATTCAGTACTTC
CDR3: CAWSGAPGTDIQYF

J: TRBJ1-1
V: TRBV6-5
size: .
D: TRBD1
DNA: TGTGCCAGCAGTTACCCCGGCAGGGGGCCGAACACTGAAGCTTTCTTT
CDR3: CASSYPGRGPNTEAFF

J: TRBJ2-7
V: TRBV14
size: .
D: TRBD1
DNA: TGTGCCAGCAGCCACCGGACAGGGGAGGCCTACGAGCAGTACTTC
CDR3: CASSHRTGEAYEQYF

J: TRBJ2-7
V: TRBV7-9
size: .
D: .
DNA: TGTGCCAGCAGCCCTAGGGGGACCCCTACCGAGCAGTACTTC
CDR3: CASSPRGTPTEQYF

J: TRBJ1-1
V: TRBV25-1
size: .
D: TRBD1
DNA: TGTGCCAGCAGAAACAGGGGCCCCAACACTGAAGCTTTCTTT
CDR3: CASRNRGPNTEAFF

J: TRBJ2-5
V: TRBV7-8
size: few
D: TRBD2
DNA: TGTGCCAGCAGCTTACCGGGCCCTGGACTAGCGGGAGAGAGGGAGACCCAGTACTTC
CDR3: CASSLPGPGLAGERETQYF